Below are 31 T cell receptor beta chains sequenced from a single sample in a study of blood T cell repertoires in COVID-19. Produced via immunoSEQ multiplex PCR; TCRdb's table is partial and in-frame only. The table lists about 89,000 clones, 80% of them singletons. The sequenced sample was peripheral blood. The receptor source for this set is a woman aged 80 or older with acute or convalescent COVID-19.

The rearrangement joins TRBV6-2 or TRBV6-3 to TRBJ2-3, with a tentative D call TRBD2 (6 bases). From germline, CDR1 is MNHEY and CDR2 SVGEGT. CDR3 length: 15 residues. V dropped 2 bases and J dropped 0 bases, with 9 bases sitting between them. The CDR3 protein is CASSYPGLSTDTQYF. The DNA for the CDR3 is TGTGCCAGCAGTTACCCGGGACTTAGCACAGATACGCAGTATTTT.

This clone was recorded once. The V gene is TRBV5-1, the J gene TRBJ2-1, with 8 bases fitting TRBD2. The length of the CDR3 is 16 residues. Per germline, CDR1 SGHRS and CDR2 YFSETQ. V shed 3 bases and J 6 bases; nucleotides not matched to a gene: 11. The CDR3 here is CASSSASSGVTNEQFF. CDR3 DNA: TGCGCCAGCAGCTCCGCAAGTAGCGGGGTAACCAATGAGCAGTTCTTC.

The chain carries TRBV5-5 and TRBJ1-2, with TRBD1 as a possible D gene (5 bases). There are 13 residues in the CDR3. Germline lookup yields CDR1 SGHKS and CDR2 YYEKEE (reference sequence). V was shortened by 3 bases and J by 2 bases, with 8 bases between the two germline ends. CDR3 sequence (DNA): TGTGCCAGCAGCTCGGGGGGAAACTATGGCTACACCTTC. Translating it yields CASSSGGNYGYTF.

The V and J genes are TRBV1 and TRBJ2-7; the DNA was not compared with TRBD1, the D call given in the table. TRBV1 is flagged as a pseudogene. The CDR3 spans 19 residues. CDR3 bases: TGCACCAGCAGCGTCGCCGGGACAGGGTTCCCGTACCTTACCTACGAGCAGTACTTC. This codes for CTSSVAGTGFPYLTYEQYF.

The chain uses TRBV9 and TRBJ2-1; 7 nucleotides agree with TRBD2. Germline V gene lookup returns CDR1 SGDLS and CDR2 YYNGEE. The length of the CDR3 is 13 residues. V dropped 0 bases and J dropped 14; count of bases not matched to a gene: 8. The CDR3 bases are TGTGCCAGCAGCGTAGGTAGCTTAAGCGGGGAGTTCTTC. This codes for CASSVGSLSGEFF.

The chain uses TRBV7-9 and TRBJ2-3; perhaps TRBD2 as D (6 bases). V gave up 5 bases and J gave up 0 bases, with 15 bases separating them. The CDR3 consists of 16 residues. Germline CDR1 is SEHNR and CDR2 is FQNEAQ (reference sequence). The CDR3 sequence: CASSPLGEASTDTQYF. In DNA form, the CDR3 reads TGTGCCAGCAGCCCCCTAGGGGAGGCTAGCACAGATACGCAGTATTTT.

The chain carries TRBV9 and TRBJ2-1, with D tentatively TRBD1 (5 bases). This CDR3 comprises 14 residues. Germline V gene sequence: CDR1 SGDLS, CDR2 YYNGEE. V shed 4 bases and J shed 0 bases, with 8 bases lying between them. CDR3 DNA sequence: TGTGCCAGCAGCCCCAGGGACTCCTACAATGAGCAGTTCTTC. Translated: CASSPRDSYNEQFF.

The chain links TRBV5-5 to TRBJ2-1; 7 positions agree with TRBD2. This CDR3 has 15 amino acids. J gave up 4 bases and V 4 bases, and 8 bases lay outside the gene matches. CDR1 SGHKS and CDR2 YYEKEE come from the germline V gene (reference sequence). CDR3 amino acids: CASSPLAVYYNEQFF. CDR3 coding DNA: TGTGCCAGCAGCCCGCTAGCGGTATATTACAATGAGCAGTTCTTC.

The chain links TRBV4-2 to TRBJ1-1, with D uncertain. CDR1 is LGHNA and CDR2 is YNFKEQ in the germline V gene. V was pared by 1 base and J by 0 bases, with 9 bases between. This CDR3 is built from 15 residues. The CDR3 protein is CASSQVRALNTEAFF. CDR3 DNA: TGTGCCAGCAGCCAAGTGCGGGCGCTGAACACTGAAGCTTTCTTT.

The chain joins TRBV27 to TRBJ2-1; D is ambiguous. V was clipped by 3 bases and J by 6 bases, with 12 bases between them. Germline V CDR1 and CDR2: MNHEY, SMNVEV (reference sequence). The CDR3 totals 14 residues. The CDR3, as DNA: TGTGCCAGCAGTTTGAATAGCCTTCTCAATGAGCAGTTCTTC. The encoded protein is CASSLNSLLNEQFF.

The CDR3 loop reads CASSLVDRDMETQYF. The CDR3 DNA reads as TGCGCCAGCAGCTTGGTGGACAGGGACATGGAGACCCAGTACTTC. The chain uses TRBV5-1 and TRBJ2-5, with TRBD1 identical over 8 bases. Germline CDR1 and CDR2: SGHRS and YFSETQ. Trimming took 0 bases from V and 5 from J; bases not matched to a gene: 6. The CDR3 is 15 residues long.

In this sample, this clone turned up once. The chain carries TRBV6-2 or TRBV6-3 and TRBJ1-1; 10 nucleotides agree with TRBD1. The CDR3 is 14 amino acids. Germline-derived CDR1 and CDR2 are MNHEY and SVGEGT. The J segment lost 4 bases and the V segment lost 7 bases, leaving 6 bases of the junction unmatched. In nucleotides, the CDR3 is TGTGCCAGCATCCCGACAGGGGGCCGCACTGAAGCTTTCTTT. This encodes CASIPTGGRTEAFF.

This clone was seen just once. This rearrangement joins TRBV19 to TRBJ1-2, with a possible D match to TRBD1 (5 bases). Germline V lookup: CDR1 LNHDA, CDR2 SQIVND (reference sequence). The CDR3 is 14 residues long. With 11 bases removed from V and 4 bases from J, the gap between germline ends came to 20 bases. The CDR3 DNA sequence: TGTGCCTCAAATGGGGCAAGGCGTCGCTATGGCTACACCTTC. Translated, it gives CASNGARRRYGYTF.

The V and J genes are TRBV5-1 and TRBJ1-1; D is possibly TRBD1 (5 bases). The CDR3 spans 14 residues. V was cut by 2 bases and J by 1 base, with 9 bases left in between. Germline CDR1 SGHRS, CDR2 YFSETQ. CDR3 coding DNA: TGCGCCAGCAGCTTTGAAGGGGCGAACACTGAAGCTTTCTTT. Its translation: CASSFEGANTEAFF.

The V gene is TRBV11-2, the J gene TRBJ2-2; 9 nucleotides line up with TRBD2. V shed 4 bases and J 1 base; nucleotides not matched to a gene: 4. Germline CDR1 reads SGHAT; CDR2 reads FQNNGV. The CDR3 is made up of 16 amino acids. The CDR3 sequence is CASSSLLAGNTGELFF. As DNA, the CDR3 is TGTGCCAGCAGCTCCCTACTAGCGGGGAACACCGGGGAGCTGTTTTTT.

This clone showed up many times. The chain couples TRBV27 to TRBJ2-7; TRBD2 matches 13 bases. V was clipped by 6 bases and J by 5 bases; unmatched bases: 10. CDR1 is MNHEY and CDR2 is SMNVEV in the germline V gene (reference sequence). The CDR3 spans 16 residues. In DNA form, the CDR3 reads TGTGCCAGCAGCTTACTAGCGGGAGGGCCGTGGGACGAGCAGTACTTC. Translated, it gives CASSLLAGGPWDEQYF.

DNA of the CDR3: TGTGCCAGCAGTGAAGCCCTATCTAGCTCCTACAATGAGCAGTTCTTC. It codes for CASSEALSSSYNEQFF. This sequence joins TRBV6-1 and TRBJ2-1; D is unresolved. Between the trimmed V and J ends, which lost 0 bases and 0 bases, there was a span of 9 bases. The CDR3 sequence is 16 residues long. From germline, CDR1 is MNHNS and CDR2 SASEGT.

In the case of this clone: The junction does not match germline at one end; this may be a read error. V gene TRBV5-5 combines with J gene TRBJ2-2, with 11 bases fitting TRBD2. Germline V gene data show CDR1 as SGHKS and CDR2 as YYEKEE (reference sequence). The CDR3 sequence is 19 residues long. As DNA, the CDR3 is TGTGCCAGCAGCTTGGGCCCCGGGACTAGCGGACTCCTCACCGGGGAGCTGCTTTTT. Protein sequence: CASSLGPGTSGLLTGELLF. The whole variable domain, remainder taken from reference TRBV5-5 and TRBJ2-2, is DAGVTQSPTHLIKTRGQQVTLRCSPISGHKSVSWYQQVLGQGPQFIFQYYEKEERGRGNFPDRFSARQFPNYSSELNVNALLLGDSALYLCASSLGPGTSGLLTGELLFGEGSRLTVL.

This CDR3 reads CASSLSRQGNGYTF. The CDR3 DNA reads TGTGCCAGCAGTTTATCGAGACAGGGGAATGGCTACACCTTC. This chain uses TRBV27 with TRBJ1-2, with 8 bases identical to TRBD1. Germline CDR1 is MNHEY and CDR2 is SMNVEV (reference sequence). The length of the CDR3 is 14 residues. With 0 bases clipped from V and 6 bases from J, the junction kept 3 bases outside the gene matches.

The chain carries TRBV2 and TRBJ2-3; 10 bases are shared with TRBD2. V lost 2 bases to trimming and J lost 11 bases; unmatched junction nucleotides: 13. CDR3 length: 16 amino acids. In germline, CDR1 is SNHLY, CDR2 FYNNEI. CDR3 in amino acids: CASSEWILAGAGGQYF. The CDR3 DNA follows: TGTGCCAGCAGTGAATGGATCCTAGCGGGGGCCGGGGGGCAGTATTTT. Using reference TRBV2 and TRBJ2-3 for the parts outside the CDR3, the full variable domain is EPEVTQTPSHQVTQMGQEVILRCVPISNHLYFYWYRQILGQKVEFLVSFYNNEISEKSEIFDDQFSVERPDGSNFTLKIRSTKLEDSAMYFCASSEWILAGAGGQYFGPGTRLTVL.

The CDR3 DNA is TGTGCCACCAGCAGAGTCCCAGGGTATCGCGAGCAGTACTTC. This gives the protein CATSRVPGYREQYF. The rearrangement links TRBV15 to TRBJ2-7; TRBD1 might be the D (5 bases). The length of the CDR3 is 14 residues. Germline loops: CDR1 LNHNV, CDR2 YYDKDF (reference sequence). V lost 1 base, J lost 6 bases, and 13 bases lay in between.

The V call is TRBV18, the J call TRBJ1-3, with no clear D. V was cut by 6 bases and J by 4 bases, with 16 bases left in between. The CDR3 consists of 15 residues. Germline V gene lookup returns CDR1 KGHSH and CDR2 LQKENI. The CDR3 region is CASSPSAGSGNTIYF. CDR3 DNA sequence: TGTGCCAGCTCGCCAAGCGCGGGATCCGGAAACACCATATATTTT.

The V call is TRBV29-1, the J call TRBJ1-2; D is ambiguous. V gave up 5 bases and J gave up 6 bases, with 16 bases separating them. CDR1 and CDR2 (germline): SQVTM, ANQGSEA. This CDR3 has 13 residues. The CDR3: CSVLRVGGDGYTF. CDR3 coding DNA: TGCAGCGTTCTTCGGGTGGGAGGCGATGGCTACACCTTC.

The chain employs TRBV5-1 and TRBJ1-1; 10 positions match TRBD1. Germline-derived CDR1 and CDR2 are SGHRS and YFSETQ. The V and J ends lost 2 bases and 0 bases, in that order; junction bases with no gene match: 7. The CDR3 loop spans 17 amino acids. The CDR3 nucleotides are TGCGCCAGCAGCTTACTGACAGGGGGCTGGATGAACACTGAAGCTTTCTTT. It codes for CASSLLTGGWMNTEAFF.

The chain is built from TRBV6-5 and TRBJ2-1, with a possible D match to TRBD1 (5 bases). CDR3 length: 12 amino acids. V lost 6 bases and J lost 7, with 10 bases in between. Germline V gives CDR1 MNHEY, CDR2 SVGAGI. CDR3 region: CASSNRKNEQFF. The CDR3, as DNA: TGTGCCAGCAGCAACAGGAAGAATGAGCAGTTCTTC.

The chain's CDR3 is CATSKFPGVRTEAFF. The CDR3, as DNA: TGCGCCACCTCAAAATTCCCAGGGGTTAGGACTGAAGCTTTCTTT. V and J are TRBV5-1 and TRBJ1-1, with D possibly TRBD1 on 6 matching bases. The CDR3 has 15 residues. Germline values: CDR1 SGHRS, CDR2 YFSETQ. The V end was cut by 9 bases, the J end by 5 bases, with 23 bases between.

The chain combines TRBV6-2 or TRBV6-3 with TRBJ1-1, with 11 bases that match TRBD1. J gave up 3 bases and V 6 bases, and 12 bases lay outside the gene matches. The germline CDR1 and CDR2 sequences are MNHEY and SVGEGT. This CDR3 is 17 amino acids long. The CDR3 DNA is TGTGCCAGCAGCCAGGACAGGGGGCGCCTTGGTGACACTGAAGCTTTCTTT. Translation: CASSQDRGRLGDTEAFF.

The CDR3 here is CASSRQGEKLFF. CDR3 in DNA: TGTGCCAGCTCACGGCAGGGTGAAAAACTGTTTTTT. The rearrangement joins TRBV18 to TRBJ1-4; tentatively, D is TRBD1 (5 bases). Germline V lookup: CDR1 KGHSH, CDR2 LQKENI. V lost 4 bases and J lost 7, with 7 bases in between. CDR3 length: 12 residues. Looking up the rest from reference TRBV18 and TRBJ1-4 gives the full variable domain: NAGVMQNPRHLVRRRGQEARLRCSPMKGHSHVYWYRQLPEEGLKFMVYLQKENIIDESGMPKERFSAEFPKEGPSILRIQQVVRGDSAAYFCASSRQGEKLFFGSGTQLSVL.

The V call is TRBV5-1, the J call TRBJ1-5, with 9 bases aligning to TRBD1. Trimming removed 0 bases from V and 6 bases from J; junction bases left unmatched: 7. The CDR3 has 16 residues. Germline-derived CDR1 and CDR2 are SGHRS and YFSETQ. DNA of the CDR3: TGCGCCAGCAGCTTGGTGCCGGGACAGGGACCTCAGCCCCAGCATTTT. Translated: CASSLVPGQGPQPQHF.

The V and J genes are TRBV14 and TRBJ1-3; unclear D gene. The germline CDR1 and CDR2 sequences are SGHDN and FVKESK. The CDR3 sequence is 14 residues long. Trimming pared 1 base from V and 6 bases from J, leaving 10 bases between. This CDR3 is CASSQAASENTIYF. CDR3 DNA sequence: TGTGCCAGCAGCCAAGCCGCTAGCGAAAACACCATATATTTT.

The CDR3 bases are TGTGCCAGCAGTTACCGTGCGACTAGCGGCTACAATGAGCAGTTCTTC. The encoded protein is CASSYRATSGYNEQFF. The rearrangement joins TRBV6-2 or TRBV6-3 to TRBJ2-1; 9 bases agree with TRBD2. CDR3 length equals 16 residues. Germline values: CDR1 MNHEY, CDR2 SVGEGT. Trimming cost V 2 bases and J 3 bases; bases outside gene matches: 5.